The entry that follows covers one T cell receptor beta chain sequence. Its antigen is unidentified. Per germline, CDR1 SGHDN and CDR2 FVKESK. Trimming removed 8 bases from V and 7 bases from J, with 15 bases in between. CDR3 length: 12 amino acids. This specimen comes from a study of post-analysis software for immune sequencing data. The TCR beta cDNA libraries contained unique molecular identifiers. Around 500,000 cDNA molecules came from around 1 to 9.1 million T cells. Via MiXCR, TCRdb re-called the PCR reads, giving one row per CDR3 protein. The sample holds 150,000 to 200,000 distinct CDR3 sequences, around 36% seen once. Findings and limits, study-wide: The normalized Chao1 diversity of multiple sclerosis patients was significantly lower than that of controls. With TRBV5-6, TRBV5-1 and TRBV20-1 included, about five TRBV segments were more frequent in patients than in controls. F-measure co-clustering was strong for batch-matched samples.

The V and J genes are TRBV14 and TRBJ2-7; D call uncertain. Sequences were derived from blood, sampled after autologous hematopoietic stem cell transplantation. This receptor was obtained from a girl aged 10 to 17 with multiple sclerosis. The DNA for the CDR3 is TGTGCCAGCGGGCAAACCGGGTGGGAGCAGTACTTC. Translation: CASGQTGWEQYF.